A selection of T cell receptor beta chains follows, all from one sample in a study of T-cell reconstitution after alpha-beta-depleted transplantation in children. Via MiXCR, TCRdb re-called the PCR reads, giving one row per CDR3 protein. The sample holds a few hundred thousand distinct CDR3 sequences; 25% to 30% are singletons and the top ten take 36%. Sequenced here: PBMCs, sampled before TCRalphabeta/CD19-depleted stem cell transplant. The receptors were sampled from a boy under two years old with Wiskott-Aldrich syndrome, due to receive a stem cell transplant. Each CDR3 is given without its conserved first and last residue. A D gene is named only where the DNA matches it firmly.

>TRBV5-1|TRBJ2-2|.
ASSEGEATGELF
>TRBV12-3/TRBV12-4|TRBJ2-2|TRBD1
ASRLRDRGTGELF
>TRBV12-3/TRBV12-4|TRBJ2-1|TRBD2
ASSLLAGVSEQF
>TRBV5-1|TRBJ2-1|TRBD2
ASRLSTSGPNEQF
>TRBV5-8|TRBJ2-3|TRBD2
ASSLPGLAGPDTQY
>TRBV20-1|TRBJ1-2|.
SAEVVRNYGYT
>TRBV5-1|TRBJ2-2|.
ASSLFGSTNTGELF
>TRBV5-1|TRBJ1-2|.
ASSLSSGGYT
>TRBV12-3/TRBV12-4|TRBJ2-3|.
ASSLAVPTDTQY
>TRBV29-1|TRBJ2-7|TRBD2
SVLLAGGPYEQY
>TRBV20-1|TRBJ1-1|.
STDHTEAF
>TRBV6-1|TRBJ2-7|.
ASSEIPVGKAC
>TRBV7-9|TRBJ2-7|TRBD1
ASSLKGTGVYEQY
>TRBV5-1|TRBJ2-1|TRBD2
ASSPGTSGSDEQF
>TRBV28|TRBJ2-7|.
ASRQSGSETYEQY
>TRBV10-3|TRBJ2-1|TRBD2
AISPLAGVVGEQF
>TRBV7-9|TRBJ2-7|TRBD1
ASSSGTGDLLSEQY
>TRBV20-1|TRBJ1-1|.
SAINGAELNTEAF
>TRBV27|TRBJ2-1|TRBD2
ASRAGAGGRVLSYNEQF
>TRBV5-1|TRBJ2-2|.
ASSLAGVLGELF
>TRBV30|TRBJ1-6|TRBD1
AWREGAGSPLH
>TRBV5-6|TRBJ2-1|.
ASSLGAVKLYEQF
>TRBV29-1|TRBJ1-1|.
SVVGALGAF